This T cell receptor (beta chain) emerged from a study of blood T cell repertoires in COVID-19. In the authors' workflow: The authors estimated nucleated cell counts from reference gene primer amplification. This table comes from immunoSEQ multiplex PCR, and its TCRdb copy is limited to in-frame clones, with some not included. The DNA gave D and trimming, while V, J and clone size come from that table. The top ten clones hold over 8% of a sample with around 330,000 clones, over 75% of them seen once. Germline assignment: CDR1 GTSNPN and CDR2 SVGIG (reference sequence). The V end was cut by 3 bases, the J end by 9 bases, with 20 bases between. The length of the CDR3 is 15 residues.

The material sequenced was PBMCs or T cells enriched from blood (not recorded which). This TCR derives from a woman aged 40 to 50 who had recovered from COVID-19. The chain joins TRBV30 to TRBJ1-4; possibly TRBD1 for D (6 bases). Here the CDR3 DNA reads TGTGCCTGGAGACCCGGGGGGGCCCCTTGGCAAAAACTGTTTTTT. Translation gives CAWRPGGAPWQKLFF.